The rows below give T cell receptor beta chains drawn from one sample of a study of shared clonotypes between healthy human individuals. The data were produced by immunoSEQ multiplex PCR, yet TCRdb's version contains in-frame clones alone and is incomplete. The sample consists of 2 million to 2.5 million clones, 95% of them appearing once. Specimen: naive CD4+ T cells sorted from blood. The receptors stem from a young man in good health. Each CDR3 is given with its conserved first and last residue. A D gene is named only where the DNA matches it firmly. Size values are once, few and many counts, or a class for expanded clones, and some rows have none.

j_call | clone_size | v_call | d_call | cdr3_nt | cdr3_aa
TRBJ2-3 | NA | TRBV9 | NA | TGTGCCAGCAGTGCGGACGTTAGCACAGATACGCAGTATTTT | CASSADVSTDTQYF
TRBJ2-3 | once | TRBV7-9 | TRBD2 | TGTGCCAGCAGCCACGGGACTAGCGGGAGAGCAAGCACAGATACGCAGTATTTT | CASSHGTSGRASTDTQYF
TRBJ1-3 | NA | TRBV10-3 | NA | TGTGCCATCAGTGACAAGGGACGTTCCAGCTCTGGAAACACCATATATTTT | CAISDKGRSSSGNTIYF
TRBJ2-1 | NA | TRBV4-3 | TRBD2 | TGCGCCAGCAGCCAAGGCACTAGCGGGAGTATTTGGAATGAGCAGTTCTTC | CASSQGTSGSIWNEQFF
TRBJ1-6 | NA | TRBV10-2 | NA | TGCGCCAGCAGTGAGTGGGAGGGAGTTAATTCACCCCTCCACTTT | CASSEWEGVNSPLHF
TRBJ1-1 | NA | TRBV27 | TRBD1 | TGTGCCAGCAGTGCCTACAGGGGGACCAAAAAGAACACTGAAGCTTTCTTT | CASSAYRGTKKNTEAFF
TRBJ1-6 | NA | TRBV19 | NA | TGTGCCACTGGGACGGACTATAATTCACCCCTCCACTTT | CATGTDYNSPLHF
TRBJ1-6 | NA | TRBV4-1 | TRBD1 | TGCGCCAGCAGCCCGTCGACAGGGTATAATTCACCCCTCCACTTT | CASSPSTGYNSPLHF
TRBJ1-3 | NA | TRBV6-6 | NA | TGTGCCAGCTCCGGGACAACCAGTGGAAACACCATATATTTT | CASSGTTSGNTIYF
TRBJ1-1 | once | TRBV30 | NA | TGTGCCTGGAGACGTCTGAACGCTGAAGCTTTCTTT | CAWRRLNAEAFF
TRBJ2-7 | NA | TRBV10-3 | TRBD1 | TGTGCCATCAGTGAGTCGGACAGGGGCTACGAGCAGTACTTC | CAISESDRGYEQYF
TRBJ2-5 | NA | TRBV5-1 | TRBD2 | TGCGCCAGCAGCTTGGGGGCTAGCGGGGGCCGGGAGACCCAGTACTTC | CASSLGASGGRETQYF
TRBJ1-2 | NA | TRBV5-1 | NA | TGCGCCAGTAAAAGGGGGGAGAATGGCTATGGCTACACCTTC | CASKRGENGYGYTF
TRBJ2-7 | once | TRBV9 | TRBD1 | TGTGCCAGCAGCGTTGCATGGGACAGCTACGGGCAGTACTTC | CASSVAWDSYGQYF
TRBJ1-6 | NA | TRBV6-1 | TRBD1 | TGTGCCAGCAGTGACAGGGGGCCATCACCCCTCCACTTT | CASSDRGPSPLHF
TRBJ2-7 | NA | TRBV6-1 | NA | TGTGCCAGCGGTAGGACTTACTCCTACGAGCAGTACTTC | CASGRTYSYEQYF
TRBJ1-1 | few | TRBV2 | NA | TGTGCCAGCAGTGCTTTGGGACAACTATACACTGAAGCTTTCTTT | CASSALGQLYTEAFF
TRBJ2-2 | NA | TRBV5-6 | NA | TGTGCCAGCAGCTTGCAACTAGTGGGCACCGGGGAGCTGTTTTTT | CASSLQLVGTGELFF
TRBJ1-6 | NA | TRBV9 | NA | TGTGCCAGCAGCGTATCAGGTACCGACAATTCACCCCTCCACTTT | CASSVSGTDNSPLHF
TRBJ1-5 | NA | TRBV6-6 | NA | TGTGCCAGCAGGGACACCGTATCCAATCAGCCCCAGCATTTT | CASRDTVSNQPQHF
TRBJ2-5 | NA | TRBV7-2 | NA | TGTGCCAGCAGCTTAGGCCCCCTTCGGGCGGGAGAGACCCAGTACTTC | CASSLGPLRAGETQYF
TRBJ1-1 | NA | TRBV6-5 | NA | TGTGCCAGCCGGCCAGGGTGGGGGGCGGACACTGAAGCTTTCTTT | CASRPGWGADTEAFF
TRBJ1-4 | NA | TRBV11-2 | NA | TGTGCCAGCAGCTTAGAAGGGACCATTGTTAATGAAAAACTGTTTTTT | CASSLEGTIVNEKLFF
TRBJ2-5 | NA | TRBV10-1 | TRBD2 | TGCGCCAGCAGTGAGTCGGGGGGGTCAGAGACCCAGTACTTC | CASSESGGSETQYF
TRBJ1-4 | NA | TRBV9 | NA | TGTGCCAGCAGCGCGACACTTGCAACTAATGAAAAACTGTTTTTT | CASSATLATNEKLFF
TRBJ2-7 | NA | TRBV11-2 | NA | TGTGCCAGCAGCTTCAGATATCGGGGCGAAGAGAACGAGCAGTACTTC | CASSFRYRGEENEQYF
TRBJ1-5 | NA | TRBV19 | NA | TGTGCCAGTAGTATAGCTTCTTATAGCAATCAGCCCCAGCATTTT | CASSIASYSNQPQHF
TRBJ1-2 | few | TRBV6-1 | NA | TGTGCCAGCAGCCTAGACTCGCCGGGCTACACCTTC | CASSLDSPGYTF
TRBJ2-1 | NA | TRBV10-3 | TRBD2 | TGTGCCATCAGGGATAGCGGGAGCTCCTACAATGAGCAGTTCTTC | CAIRDSGSSYNEQFF
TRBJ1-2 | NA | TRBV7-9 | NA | TGTGCCAGCAGCACAACAAGGAGTTATGGCTACACCTTC | CASSTTRSYGYTF
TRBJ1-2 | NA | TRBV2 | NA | TGTGCCAGCAGTACCGGGACCGTTTCCTATGGCTACACCTTC | CASSTGTVSYGYTF
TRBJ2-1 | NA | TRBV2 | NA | TGTGCCAGCAGTAGTAGCGGAGGGCCCTACAATGAGCAGTTCTTC | CASSSSGGPYNEQFF
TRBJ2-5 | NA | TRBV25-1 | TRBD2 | TGTGCCAGTGGACTAGCGGGAGGAGAGACCCAGTACTTC | CASGLAGGETQYF
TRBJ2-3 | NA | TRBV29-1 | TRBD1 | TGCAGCGTTATGAGGGGGCAGAGCCGCACAGATACGCAGTATTTT | CSVMRGQSRTDTQYF
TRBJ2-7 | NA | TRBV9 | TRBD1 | TGTGCCAGCAGCTTAGGACAGGTTCGGGGCGAGCAGTACTTC | CASSLGQVRGEQYF
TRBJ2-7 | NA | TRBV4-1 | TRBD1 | TGCGCCAGCAGCCAAGATAGGGGACAGGGGTTCTACGAGCAGTACTTC | CASSQDRGQGFYEQYF
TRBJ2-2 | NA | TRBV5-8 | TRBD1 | TGTGCCAGCAGCTCGGACAGGGGACTCGGGGAGCTGTTTTTT | CASSSDRGLGELFF
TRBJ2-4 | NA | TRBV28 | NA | TGTGCCAGCAGTTCTACCCCCACGACAAAGCTCGGCAAAAACATTCAGTACTTC | CASSSTPTTKLGKNIQYF
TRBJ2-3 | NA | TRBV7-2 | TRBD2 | TGTGCCAGCAGCAAAGCGGGACTCACAGATACGCAGTATTTT | CASSKAGLTDTQYF
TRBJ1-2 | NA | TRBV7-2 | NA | TGTGCCAGCAGCTTAGCCCATAAGGGGGGCTACACCTTC | CASSLAHKGGYTF
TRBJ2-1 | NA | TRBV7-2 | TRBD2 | TGTGCCAGCAGCTCACCGGGACTAGCGGGAGGACGTGAGCAGTTCTTC | CASSSPGLAGGREQFF
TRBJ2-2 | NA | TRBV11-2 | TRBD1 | TGTGCCAGCAGCTTAGATGGGCCAGGGGGCAAGACCGGGGAGCTGTTTTTT | CASSLDGPGGKTGELFF
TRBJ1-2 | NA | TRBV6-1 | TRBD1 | TGTGCCAGCAGTGGACAGGGGACCTTCGGCTACACCTTC | CASSGQGTFGYTF
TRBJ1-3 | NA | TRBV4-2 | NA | TGTGCCAGCAGCCAAGACCCCACAACCTCTGGAAACACCATATATTTT | CASSQDPTTSGNTIYF
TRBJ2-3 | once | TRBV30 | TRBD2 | TGTGCCTGGAAACTAGCGGGGGTGGCAGATACGCAGTATTTT | CAWKLAGVADTQYF
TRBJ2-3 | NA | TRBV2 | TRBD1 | TGTGCCAGCAGTCCTGACAGGGGAAGGGGCACAGATACGCAGTATTTT | CASSPDRGRGTDTQYF
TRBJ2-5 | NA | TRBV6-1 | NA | TGTGCCAGCGCCGATACCGGGGAGACCCAGTACTTC | CASADTGETQYF
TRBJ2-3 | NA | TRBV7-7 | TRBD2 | TGTGCTAGCAGCCAGCTAGCGGGAGGGCCGGATACGCAGTATTTT | CASSQLAGGPDTQYF
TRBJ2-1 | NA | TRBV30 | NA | TGTGCCTGGAGTCAGGGCAATGAGCAGTTCTTC | CAWSQGNEQFF
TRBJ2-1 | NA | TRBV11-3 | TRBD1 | TGTGCCAGCAGCTCGAGAGGACAGGACCCACATGAGCAGTTCTTC | CASSSRGQDPHEQFF
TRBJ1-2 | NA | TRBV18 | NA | TGTGCCAGCTCACCTCCGACTCAAGGAGGGGCGAACTATGGCTACACCTTC | CASSPPTQGGANYGYTF
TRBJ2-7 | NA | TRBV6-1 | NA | TGTGCCAGCAGTGAAGCGGGCAGTTTCTACGAGCAGTACTTC | CASSEAGSFYEQYF
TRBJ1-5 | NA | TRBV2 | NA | TGTGCCAGCAGTGAATCGGGAGATCAGCCCCAGCATTTT | CASSESGDQPQHF
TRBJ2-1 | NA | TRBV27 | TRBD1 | TGTGCCAGCGAGGCCGCGGGACAGGGTAACTACAATGAGCAGTTCTTC | CASEAAGQGNYNEQFF
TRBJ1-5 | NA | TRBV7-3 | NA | TGTGCCAGCAGCTTAACTTGGACAAACAATCAGCCCCAGCATTTT | CASSLTWTNNQPQHF
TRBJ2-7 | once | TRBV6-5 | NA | TGTGCCAGCAGACTCAGGGGTGAGCCCGCACACGAGCAGTACTTC | CASRLRGEPAHEQYF
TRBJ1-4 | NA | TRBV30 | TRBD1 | TGTGCCGGCTCGGGACAGCCAAATGAAAAACTGTTTTTT | CAGSGQPNEKLFF
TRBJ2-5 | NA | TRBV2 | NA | TGTGCCAGCAGCCACATAGTGCCCCGGGAGACCCAGTACTTC | CASSHIVPRETQYF
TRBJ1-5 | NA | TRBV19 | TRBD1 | TGTGCCAGTAATTCAGGACAGGACCGCAATCAGCCCCAGCATTTT | CASNSGQDRNQPQHF